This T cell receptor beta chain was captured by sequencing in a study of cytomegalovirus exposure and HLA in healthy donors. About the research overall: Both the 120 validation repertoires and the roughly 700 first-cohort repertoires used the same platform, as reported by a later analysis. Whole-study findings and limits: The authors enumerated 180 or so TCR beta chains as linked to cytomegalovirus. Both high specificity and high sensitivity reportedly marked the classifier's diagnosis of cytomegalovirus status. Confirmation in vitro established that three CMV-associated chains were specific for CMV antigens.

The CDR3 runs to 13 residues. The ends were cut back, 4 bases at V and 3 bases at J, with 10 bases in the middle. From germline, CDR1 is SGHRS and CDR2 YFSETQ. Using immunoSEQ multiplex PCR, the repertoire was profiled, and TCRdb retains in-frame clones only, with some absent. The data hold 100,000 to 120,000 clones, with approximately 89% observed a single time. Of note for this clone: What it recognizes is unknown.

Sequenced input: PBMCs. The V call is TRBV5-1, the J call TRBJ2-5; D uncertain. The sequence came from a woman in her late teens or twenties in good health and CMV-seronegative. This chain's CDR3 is CASSVLLEETQYF. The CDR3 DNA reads TGCGCCAGCAGCGTACTACTGGAAGAGACCCAGTACTTC.